This T cell receptor beta chain comes out of a study of blood T cell repertoires in COVID-19. In the study overall: Acute and convalescent COVID-19 specimens originated in the United States, Italy and Spain. T cells, B-cell-depleted T cells, or PBMCs supplied cDNA or gDNA.

Per the study methods: Using reference gene primer amplification, nucleated cell counts were estimated. Sequenced by immunoSEQ multiplex PCR; TCRdb stores in-frame clones only, minus some. The DNA gave D and trimming, while V, J and clone size come from that table. This table has some 160,000 clones, 78% appearing once. The trim removed 4 bases at V and 7 bases at J, leaving 13 bases unmatched. The CDR3 is made up of 15 amino acids. In germline, CDR1 is MDHEN, CDR2 SYDVKM. This clone has just a few counts. Input material: peripheral blood. The chain has TRBV28 and TRBJ2-7, with 7 bases aligning to TRBD2. This TCR was recovered from a woman at least 80 years old with acute or convalescent COVID-19. Here the CDR3 reads CASSSLAVGDQEQYF. As DNA, the CDR3 is TGTGCCAGCAGTTCGCTAGCGGTGGGAGATCAAGAGCAGTACTTC.